This TCR beta chain was captured by sequencing in a study of blood T cell repertoires in COVID-19. In the original analysis: Estimates of nucleated cell counts were drawn from the amplification of reference gene primers. The assay was immunoSEQ multiplex PCR, and TCRdb's table has in-frame clones only and misses some. V, J and clone size were drawn from that table, and D and trimming were deduced from the DNA. The repertoire includes 120,000 or so clones, roughly 84% of them detected once, and around 4.2% sits in the top ten. What was sequenced was peripheral blood. This TCR was sampled from a man between 60 and 75 years old with acute or convalescent COVID-19.

CDR3 in amino acids: CASSLGQNTEAFF. The DNA of the CDR3 is TGTGCCAGTAGCCTGGGACAGAACACTGAAGCTTTCTTT. This chain uses TRBV19 with TRBJ1-1; TRBD1 is a possible D gene (6 bases). Germline loops: CDR1 LNHDA, CDR2 SQIVND (reference sequence). V was trimmed by 6 bases and J by 1 base, leaving 9 bases between them. This CDR3 region has 13 residues. Full variable domain (outside the CDR3, taken from reference TRBV19 and TRBJ1-1): DGGITQSPKYLFRKEGQNVTLSCEQNLNHDAMYWYRQDPGQGLRLIYYSQIVNDFQKGDIAEGYSVSREKKESFPLTVTSAQKNPTAFYLCASSLGQNTEAFFGQGTRLTVV.